This T cell receptor beta chain was obtained from a study of human T cells and chemical hapten exposure. General study findings and limits: The study found expanded TCRs formed significantly more large CDR3 similarity clusters than controls.

Per the study methods: From approximately 25,000 to 650,000 TCRs were found per sample, with a median of approximately 92,000. TCRdb redid the calling of the RACE reads with MiXCR, one entry per CDR3 protein. The V and J calls shown here were made by TCRdb, not taken from the authors' results. The table shows approximately 71,000 distinct CDR3 sequences, with around 10% occurring only once. J gave up 5 bases and V 0 bases, and 10 bases lay outside the gene matches. Germline CDR1 LGHNA, CDR2 YSLEER. The CDR3 runs 18 residues. Time point: patch test 3, about 24 weeks after DPC sensitization. Treatment defined: therapeutic diphenylcyclopropenone sensitization with weekly scalp DPC. Points on this clonotype: What it recognizes is unknown.

This specimen consisted of whole blood, obtained in connection with sensitization to the hapten diphenylcyclopropenone (DPC). The genes are TRBV4-3 and TRBJ1-4; 9 bases line up with TRBD1. This clonotype was obtained from a woman in her fifties or sixties with alopecia areata. Some clones in this sample may be carry-over from other donors' samples. This CDR3 reads CASSQDGQGQGPNEKLFF. For the CDR3, the DNA is TGCGCCAGCAGCCAAGACGGACAGGGGCAGGGTCCCAATGAAAAACTGTTTTTT.